The rows below give T cell receptor beta chains drawn from one sample of a study of cytomegalovirus exposure and HLA in healthy donors. The repertoire was sequenced with immunoSEQ multiplex PCR; TCRdb's copy has only in-frame clones and lacks some. The data hold more than 150,000 clones, with more than 75% observed a single time. Material: PBMCs. These TCRs come from a man aged 35-49 years in good health and CMV-seronegative. CDR3s include the opening cysteine and the closing phenylalanine or tryptophan. Each record gives: D gene, J gene, V gene, clone size, CDR3 DNA, CDR3 protein. A D gene is named only where the DNA matches it firmly. Rows give clone size only sometimes, using once, few, many, or a class for an expanded clone.

D: -
J: TRBJ1-5
V: TRBV6-6
size: -
DNA: TGTGCCAGCAGTTACTCGACCGGGCAGCCCCAGCATTTT
CDR3: CASSYSTGQPQHF

D: -
J: TRBJ1-3
V: TRBV7-8
size: few
DNA: TGTGCCAGCAGCCCCGACGGGGAATACTCTGGAAACACCATATATTTT
CDR3: CASSPDGEYSGNTIYF

D: -
J: TRBJ1-2
V: TRBV14
size: -
DNA: TGTGCCAGCAGCCACGGGGGGGAGGACGACTATGGCTACACCTTC
CDR3: CASSHGGEDDYGYTF

D: -
J: TRBJ2-7
V: TRBV30
size: -
DNA: TGTGCCTCACCCCTCAATCCAGGTTCGAACGAGCAGTACTTC
CDR3: CASPLNPGSNEQYF

D: -
J: TRBJ1-6
V: TRBV28
size: -
DNA: TGTGCCAGCAGTTTATTCCGGTCGGCACAGGGTAATTCACCCCTCCACTTT
CDR3: CASSLFRSAQGNSPLHF

D: TRBD2
J: TRBJ2-3
V: TRBV7-3
size: -
DNA: TGTGCCAGCAGCTTATATGGGACTAGCGGGTTAGTTTCGGATACGCAGTATTTT
CDR3: CASSLYGTSGLVSDTQYF

D: TRBD2
J: TRBJ2-3
V: TRBV4-3
size: -
DNA: TGCGCCAGCAGCCAAGACCCTAGCGGGGGGGTATTAGATACGCAGTATTTT
CDR3: CASSQDPSGGVLDTQYF

D: TRBD1
J: TRBJ1-5
V: TRBV23-1
size: -
DNA: TGCGCCAGCAGTCAATTGGGGGCAGGGGGAGTTTATAGCAATCAGCCCCAGCATTTT
CDR3: CASSQLGAGGVYSNQPQHF

D: -
J: TRBJ2-1
V: TRBV19
size: -
DNA: TGTGCCAGTAGTGTCAGGGCAGGCTATACGGTAGAGCAGTTCTTC
CDR3: CASSVRAGYTVEQFF

D: -
J: TRBJ1-6
V: TRBV18
size: -
DNA: TGTGCCAGCTCACCCCTTAGGGACACCCTCAATTCACCCCTCCACTTT
CDR3: CASSPLRDTLNSPLHF

D: -
J: TRBJ2-7
V: TRBV19
size: -
DNA: TGTGCCAGTAGTATAAACAGGAACTACGAGCAGTACTTC
CDR3: CASSINRNYEQYF

D: -
J: TRBJ2-1
V: TRBV28
size: -
DNA: TGTGCCAGCAGTTTTTTGGACACCCCCAATGAGCAGTTCTTC
CDR3: CASSFLDTPNEQFF

D: -
J: TRBJ2-1
V: TRBV21-1
size: -
DNA: TGTGCCAGCAGCAAACGCGGGTTAGCGGCCTTACCCTACAATGAGCAGTTCTTC
CDR3: CASSKRGLAALPYNEQFF

D: TRBD1
J: TRBJ2-2
V: TRBV2
size: -
DNA: TGTGCCAGTACAGGACAGGGGGTCGGGGAGCTGTTTTTT
CDR3: CASTGQGVGELFF

D: TRBD1
J: TRBJ2-7
V: TRBV7-2
size: -
DNA: TGTGCCAGCAGGCTGACAGGGGACGTCGACGAGCAGTACTTC
CDR3: CASRLTGDVDEQYF

D: -
J: TRBJ2-6
V: TRBV5-1
size: -
DNA: TGCGCCAGCAGCTTGTGGGTGGCGGGCTCTGGGGCCAACGTCCTGACTTTC
CDR3: CASSLWVAGSGANVLTF

D: TRBD1
J: TRBJ1-5
V: TRBV29-1
size: -
DNA: TGCAGCGTTACAGGGGATAATCAGCCCCAGCATTTT
CDR3: CSVTGDNQPQHF